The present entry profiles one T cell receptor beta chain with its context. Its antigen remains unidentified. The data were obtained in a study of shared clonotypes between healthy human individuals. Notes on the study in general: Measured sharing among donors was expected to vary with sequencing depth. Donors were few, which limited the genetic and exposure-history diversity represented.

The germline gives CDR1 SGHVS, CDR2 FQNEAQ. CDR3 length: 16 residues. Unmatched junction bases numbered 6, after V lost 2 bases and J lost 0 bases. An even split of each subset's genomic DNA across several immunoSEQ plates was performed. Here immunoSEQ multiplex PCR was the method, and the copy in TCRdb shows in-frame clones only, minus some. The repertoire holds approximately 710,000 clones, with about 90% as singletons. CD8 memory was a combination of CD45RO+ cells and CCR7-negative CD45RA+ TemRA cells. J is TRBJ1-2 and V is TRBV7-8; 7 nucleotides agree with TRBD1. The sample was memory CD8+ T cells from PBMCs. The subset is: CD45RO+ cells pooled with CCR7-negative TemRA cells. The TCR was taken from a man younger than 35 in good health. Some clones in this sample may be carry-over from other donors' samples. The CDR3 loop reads CASSLSTGPTNYGYTF. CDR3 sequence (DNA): TGTGCCAGCAGCTTATCGACAGGGCCTACTAACTATGGCTACACCTTC.